The clone carrying this T cell receptor beta chain has ten or more counts. Antigen: not known. The data stem from a study of identical twins. The CDR3 sequence is 17 residues long. V was trimmed by 5 bases and J by 6 bases, leaving 23 bases between them. TCRdb redid the calling of the 5' RACE reads with MiXCR, one entry per CDR3 protein. Among 690,000 or so distinct CDR3 sequences listed, 6% to 6.5% were seen once. General observations from the study: Memory repertoires showed no such pattern, whereas abundant cord blood beta clonotypes carried fewer insertions.

The V gene is TRBV12-3 or TRBV12-4, the J gene TRBJ2-1, with D tentatively TRBD2 (5 bases). Sequencing was done on a sample of naive T cells sorted from blood. The sequence was obtained from a man younger than 35 in good health. CDR3 in DNA: TGTGCCAGCAGTGGGAGTCTGGGAACTACTCGGATCAATGAGCAGTTCTTC. This sequence encodes CASSGSLGTTRINEQFF.